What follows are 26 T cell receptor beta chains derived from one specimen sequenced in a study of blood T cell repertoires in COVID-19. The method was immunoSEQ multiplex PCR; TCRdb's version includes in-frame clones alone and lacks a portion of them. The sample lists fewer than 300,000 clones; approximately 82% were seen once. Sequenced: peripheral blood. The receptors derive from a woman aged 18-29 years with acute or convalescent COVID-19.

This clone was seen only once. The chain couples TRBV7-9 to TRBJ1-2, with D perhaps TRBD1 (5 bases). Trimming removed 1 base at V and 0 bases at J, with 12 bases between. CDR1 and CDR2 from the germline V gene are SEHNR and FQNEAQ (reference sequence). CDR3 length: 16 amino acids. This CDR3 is CASSLVLGTTNYGYTF. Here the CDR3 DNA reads TGTGCCAGCAGCTTAGTCCTCGGGACTACTAACTATGGCTACACCTTC. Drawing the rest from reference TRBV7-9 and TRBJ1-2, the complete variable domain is DTGVSQNPRHKITKRGQNVTFRCDPISEHNRLYWYRQTLGQGPEFLTYFQNEAQLEKSRLLSDRFSAERPKGSFSTLEIQRTEQGDSAMYLCASSLVLGTTNYGYTFGSGTRLTVV.

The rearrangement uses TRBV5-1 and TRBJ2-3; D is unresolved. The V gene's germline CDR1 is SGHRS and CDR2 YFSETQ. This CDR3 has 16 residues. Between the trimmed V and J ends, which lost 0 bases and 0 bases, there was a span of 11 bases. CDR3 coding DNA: TGCGCCAGCAGCTTGGGGGCAAGGCAGAGCACAGATACGCAGTATTTT. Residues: CASSLGARQSTDTQYF.

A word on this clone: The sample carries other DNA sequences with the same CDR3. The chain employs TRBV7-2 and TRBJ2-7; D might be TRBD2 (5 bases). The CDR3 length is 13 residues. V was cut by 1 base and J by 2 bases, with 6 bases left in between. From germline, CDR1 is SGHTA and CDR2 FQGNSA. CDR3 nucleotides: TGTGCCAGCAGCTTAGGAGGGCCCTACGAGCAGTACTTC. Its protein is CASSLGGPYEQYF.

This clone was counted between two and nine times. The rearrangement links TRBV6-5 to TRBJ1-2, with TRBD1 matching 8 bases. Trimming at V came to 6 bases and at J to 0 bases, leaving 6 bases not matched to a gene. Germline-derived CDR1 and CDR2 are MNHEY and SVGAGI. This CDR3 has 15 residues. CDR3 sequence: CASRRQGTTNYGYTF. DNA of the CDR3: TGTGCCAGCAGGAGACAGGGGACAACTAACTATGGCTACACCTTC.

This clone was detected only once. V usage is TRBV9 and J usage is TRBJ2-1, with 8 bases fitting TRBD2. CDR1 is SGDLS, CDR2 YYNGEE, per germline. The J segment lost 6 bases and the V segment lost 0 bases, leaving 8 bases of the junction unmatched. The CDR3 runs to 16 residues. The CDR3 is CASSVEGTRGSNEQFF. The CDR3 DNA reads TGTGCCAGCAGCGTAGAAGGGACTAGGGGGAGCAATGAGCAGTTCTTC. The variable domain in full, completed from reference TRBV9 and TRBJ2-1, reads DSGVTQTPKHLITATGQRVTLRCSPRSGDLSVYWYQQSLDQGLQFLIQYYNGEERAKGNILERFSAQQFPDLHSELNLSSLELGDSALYFCASSVEGTRGSNEQFFGPGTRLTVL.

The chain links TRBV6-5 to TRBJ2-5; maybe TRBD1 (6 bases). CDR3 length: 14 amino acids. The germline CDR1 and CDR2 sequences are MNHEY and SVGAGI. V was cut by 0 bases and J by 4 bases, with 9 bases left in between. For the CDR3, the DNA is TGTGCCAGCAGTTACTCCCAGGGGAGAGAGACCCAGTACTTC. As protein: CASSYSQGRETQYF.

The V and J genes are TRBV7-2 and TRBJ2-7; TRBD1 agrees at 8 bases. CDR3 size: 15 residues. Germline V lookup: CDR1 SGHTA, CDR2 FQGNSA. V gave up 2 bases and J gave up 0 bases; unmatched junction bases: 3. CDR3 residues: CASSLRTGNSYEQYF. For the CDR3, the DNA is TGTGCCAGCAGCTTAAGGACAGGGAACTCCTACGAGCAGTACTTC. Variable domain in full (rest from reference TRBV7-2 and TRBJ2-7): GAGVSQSPSNKVTEKGKDVELRCDPISGHTALYWYRQSLGQGLEFLIYFQGNSAPDKSGLPSDRFSAERTGGSVSTLTIQRTQQEDSAVYLCASSLRTGNSYEQYFGPGTRLTVT.

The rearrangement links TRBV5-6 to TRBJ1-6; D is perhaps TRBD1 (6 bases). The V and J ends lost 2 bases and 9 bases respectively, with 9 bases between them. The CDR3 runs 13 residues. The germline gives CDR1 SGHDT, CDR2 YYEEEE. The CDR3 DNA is TGTGCCAGCAGCTTTTCAGGGGCTTCACCCCTCCACTTT. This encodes CASSFSGASPLHF.

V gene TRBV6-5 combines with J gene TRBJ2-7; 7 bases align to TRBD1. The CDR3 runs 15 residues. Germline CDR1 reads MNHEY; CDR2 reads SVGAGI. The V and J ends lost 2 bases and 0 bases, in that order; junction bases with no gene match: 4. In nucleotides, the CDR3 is TGTGCCAGCAGTTACCCGACAGGGTTCTCCTACGAGCAGTACTTC. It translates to CASSYPTGFSYEQYF.

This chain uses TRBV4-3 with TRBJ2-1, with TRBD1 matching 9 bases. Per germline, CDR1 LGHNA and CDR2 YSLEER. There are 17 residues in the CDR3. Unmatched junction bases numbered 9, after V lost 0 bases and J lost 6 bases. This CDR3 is CASSQDRGTGSFNEQFF. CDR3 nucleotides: TGCGCCAGCAGCCAAGATAGGGGGACAGGGTCATTCAATGAGCAGTTCTTC.

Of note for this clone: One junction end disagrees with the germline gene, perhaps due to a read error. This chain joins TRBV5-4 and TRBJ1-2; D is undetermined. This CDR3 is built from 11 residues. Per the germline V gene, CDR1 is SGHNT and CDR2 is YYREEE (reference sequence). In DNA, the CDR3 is TGTGCCAGCAGCTTCGAAACAGTTTTATGGTGG. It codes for CASSFETVLWW.

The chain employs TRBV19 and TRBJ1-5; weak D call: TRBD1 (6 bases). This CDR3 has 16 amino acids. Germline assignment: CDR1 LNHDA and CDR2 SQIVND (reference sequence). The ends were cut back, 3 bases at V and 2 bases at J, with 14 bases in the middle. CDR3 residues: CASSIAGPGGNQPQHF. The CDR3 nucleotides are TGTGCCAGTAGTATTGCGGGTCCAGGGGGCAATCAGCCCCAGCATTTT.

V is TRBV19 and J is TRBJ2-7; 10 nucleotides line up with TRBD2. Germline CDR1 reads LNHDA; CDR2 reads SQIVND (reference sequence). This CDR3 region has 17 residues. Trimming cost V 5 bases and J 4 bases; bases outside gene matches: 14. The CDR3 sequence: CASSRNLLPSGSYEQYF. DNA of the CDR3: TGTGCCAGTAGTCGGAATCTCCTCCCTAGCGGGAGTTACGAGCAGTACTTC.

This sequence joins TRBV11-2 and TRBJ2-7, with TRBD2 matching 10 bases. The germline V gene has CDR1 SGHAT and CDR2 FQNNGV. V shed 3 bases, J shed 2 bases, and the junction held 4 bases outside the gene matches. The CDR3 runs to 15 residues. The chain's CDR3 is CASSFPSGGTYEQYF. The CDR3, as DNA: TGTGCCAGCAGCTTCCCTAGCGGGGGAACCTACGAGCAGTACTTC.

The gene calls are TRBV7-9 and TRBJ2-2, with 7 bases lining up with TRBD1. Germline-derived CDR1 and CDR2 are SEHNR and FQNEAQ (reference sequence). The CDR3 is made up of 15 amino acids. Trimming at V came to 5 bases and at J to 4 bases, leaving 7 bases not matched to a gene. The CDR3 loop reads CASSDSTGVTGELFF. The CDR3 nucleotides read TGTGCCAGCAGCGACTCTACAGGGGTCACCGGGGAGCTGTTTTTT.

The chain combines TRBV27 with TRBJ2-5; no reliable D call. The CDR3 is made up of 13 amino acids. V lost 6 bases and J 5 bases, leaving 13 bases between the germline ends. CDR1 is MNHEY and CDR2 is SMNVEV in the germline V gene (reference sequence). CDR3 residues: CASRSKLSETQYF. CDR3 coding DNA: TGTGCCAGCAGATCCAAGCTCTCCGAGACCCAGTACTTC.

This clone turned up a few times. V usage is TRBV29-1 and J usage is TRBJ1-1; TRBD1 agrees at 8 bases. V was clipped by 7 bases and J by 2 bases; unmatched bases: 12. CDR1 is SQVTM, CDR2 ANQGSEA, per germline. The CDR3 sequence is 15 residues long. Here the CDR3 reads CSGQGQGGSNTEAFF. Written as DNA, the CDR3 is TGCAGCGGACAGGGGCAGGGGGGGAGTAACACTGAAGCTTTCTTT.

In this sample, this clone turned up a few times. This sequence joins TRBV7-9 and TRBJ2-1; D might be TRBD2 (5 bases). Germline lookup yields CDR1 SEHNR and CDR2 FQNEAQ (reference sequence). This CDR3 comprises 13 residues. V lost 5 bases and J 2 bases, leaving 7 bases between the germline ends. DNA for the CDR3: TGTGCCAGCAGCCCCGGGACCTACAATGAGCAGTTCTTC. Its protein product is CASSPGTYNEQFF.

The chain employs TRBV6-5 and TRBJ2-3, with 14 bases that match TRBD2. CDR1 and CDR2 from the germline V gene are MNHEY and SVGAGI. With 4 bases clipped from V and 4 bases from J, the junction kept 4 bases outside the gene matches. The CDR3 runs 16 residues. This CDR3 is CASSSGTSGSPDTQYF. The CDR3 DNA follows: TGTGCCAGCAGTTCAGGGACTAGCGGGAGTCCAGATACGCAGTATTTT.

DNA for the CDR3: TGCGCCAGCAGCCAAGGACGCGACAGACCCTATGGCTACACCTTC. Translating it yields CASSQGRDRPYGYTF. V usage is TRBV4-3 and J usage is TRBJ1-2; D is perhaps TRBD1 (5 bases). The V end lost 1 base, the J end lost 4 bases, and 13 bases lay between the germline ends. The germline CDR1 and CDR2 sequences are LGHNA and YSLEER. The CDR3 totals 15 residues.

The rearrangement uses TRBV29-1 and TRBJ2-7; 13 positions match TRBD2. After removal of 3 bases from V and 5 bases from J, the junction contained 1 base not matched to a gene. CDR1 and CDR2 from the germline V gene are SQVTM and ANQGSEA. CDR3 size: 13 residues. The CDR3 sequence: CSVDGTSGNEQYF. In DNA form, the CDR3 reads TGCAGCGTTGACGGGACTAGCGGGAACGAGCAGTACTTC.

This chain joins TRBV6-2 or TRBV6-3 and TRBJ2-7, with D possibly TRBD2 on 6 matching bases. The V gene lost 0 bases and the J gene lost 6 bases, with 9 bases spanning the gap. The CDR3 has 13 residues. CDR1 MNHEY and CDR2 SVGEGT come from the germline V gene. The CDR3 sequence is CASSYSSGAEQYF. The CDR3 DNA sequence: TGTGCCAGCAGTTACTCATCGGGAGCCGAGCAGTACTTC.

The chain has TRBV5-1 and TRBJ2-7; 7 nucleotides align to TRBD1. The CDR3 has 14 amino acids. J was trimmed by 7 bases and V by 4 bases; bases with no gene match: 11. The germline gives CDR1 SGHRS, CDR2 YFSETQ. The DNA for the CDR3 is TGCGCCAGCAGCCCTAGACAGGGAGCTTTGGAGCAGTACTTC. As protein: CASSPRQGALEQYF.

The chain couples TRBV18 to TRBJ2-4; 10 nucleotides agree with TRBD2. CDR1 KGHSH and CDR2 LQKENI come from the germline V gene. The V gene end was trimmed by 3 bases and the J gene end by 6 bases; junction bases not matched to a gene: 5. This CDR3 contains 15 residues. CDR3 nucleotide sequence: TGTGCCAGCTCACCGGGAACTAGCGGGACAAACATTCAGTACTTC. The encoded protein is CASSPGTSGTNIQYF.

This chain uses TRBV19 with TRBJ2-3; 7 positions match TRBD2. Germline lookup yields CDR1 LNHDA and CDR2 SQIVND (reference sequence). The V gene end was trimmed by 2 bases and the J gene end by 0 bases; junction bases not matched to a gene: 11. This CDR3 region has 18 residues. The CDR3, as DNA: TGTGCCAGTAGTATACCCCTGGGGAGCGGGACTAGCACAGATACGCAGTATTTT. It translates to CASSIPLGSGTSTDTQYF.

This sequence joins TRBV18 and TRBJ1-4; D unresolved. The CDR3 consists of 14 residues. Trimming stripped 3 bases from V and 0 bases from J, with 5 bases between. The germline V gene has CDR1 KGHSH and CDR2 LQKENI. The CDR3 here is CASSPIATNEKLFF. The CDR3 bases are TGTGCCAGCTCACCGATAGCAACTAATGAAAAACTGTTTTTT.